A single sample is the source of the 30 T cell receptor beta chains below, sequenced in a study of T-cell memory formation after mild COVID-19. TCRdb reprocessed the 5' RACE reads with MiXCR, giving one entry per CDR3 protein. The table lists about 360,000 distinct CDR3 sequences, 14% of them singletons, with about 22% in the top ten. Input material: PBMCs or a T cell subset sorted from them (not recorded which). Receptors originate from a man aged 18 to 30 who had mild COVID-19 (a few samples of this study predate the infection). Cell type and time point are not known.

This clonotype was recorded only once. A read error may produce the germline difference seen at one junction end. The chain combines TRBV5-1 with TRBJ2-6, with 8 bases aligning to TRBD1. The length of the CDR3 is 17 residues. Germline CDR1 and CDR2: SGHRS and YFSETQ. CDR3 DNA: TGCGCCAGCAGCTCGAACCGACAGGGGCCTGGGGCCAACGTCATGACTTTC. Its protein product is CASSSNRQGPGANVMTF.

This clonotype appeared a few times. The chain joins TRBV12-3 or TRBV12-4 to TRBJ1-3; 10 nucleotides align to TRBD1. Trimming removed 7 bases from V and 8 bases from J; junction bases left unmatched: 14. The CDR3 is 16 amino acids. The chain's CDR3 is CASTTRGTGVDHTIYF. The CDR3 DNA reads as TGTGCCAGCACCACGAGAGGGACAGGGGTAGATCACACCATATATTTT.

This clonotype has more than one count but fewer than ten. J is TRBJ1-5 and V is TRBV6-2 or TRBV6-3; 7 nucleotides align to TRBD1. This CDR3 spans 17 amino acids. V dropped 7 bases and J dropped 8; count of bases not matched to a gene: 20. Germline-derived CDR1 and CDR2 are MNHEY and SVGEGT. As DNA, the CDR3 is TGTGCCAGCAAGGGGTGGGAGGGGGCGCTTGCCTTGGAGCCCCAGCATTTT. This translates into CASKGWEGALALEPQHF.

This CDR3 is CSARWGTEAFF. DNA of the CDR3: TGCAGTGCTAGATGGGGCACTGAAGCTTTCTTT. The V and J genes are TRBV20-1 and TRBJ1-1; D remains unclear. The length of the CDR3 is 11 residues. V lost 2 bases, J lost 4 bases, and 5 bases lay in between. The germline gives CDR1 DFQATT, CDR2 SNEGSKA (reference sequence).

This clonotype was detected a few times. The chain is built from TRBV4-1 and TRBJ2-5, with 8 bases identical to TRBD1. After removal of 4 bases from V and 6 bases from J, the junction contained 4 bases not matched to a gene. The CDR3 runs to 13 residues. The germline V gene encodes CDR1 MGHRA and CDR2 YSYEKL. The CDR3 DNA reads TGCGCCAGCAGCCCGGACAGGGACAAGACCCAGTACTTC. As protein: CASSPDRDKTQYF.

Written as DNA, the CDR3 is TGTGCCAGCAGCTTGGGGGTTGGAGGCACAGATACGCAGTATTTT. This translates into CASSLGVGGTDTQYF. The chain has TRBV5-6 and TRBJ2-3; no reliable D call. The CDR3 has 15 residues. CDR1 is SGHDT and CDR2 is YYEEEE in the germline V gene. V was trimmed by 0 bases and J by 1 base, leaving 9 bases between them.

In this sample, this clonotype turned up a few times. The V and J genes are TRBV5-1 and TRBJ2-5; TRBD1 aligns across 10 bases. CDR3 length equals 15 residues. From germline, CDR1 is SGHRS and CDR2 YFSETQ. V lost 3 bases, J lost 4 bases, and 6 bases stayed unmatched. DNA for the CDR3: TGCGCCAGCAGCTCACTCGGACAGGGGGGAGAGACCCAGTACTTC. Protein product: CASSSLGQGGETQYF.

This clonotype was counted only a few times. The chain recombines TRBV5-4 with TRBJ2-3, with 7 bases lining up with TRBD1. CDR3 size: 14 residues. The germline V gene has CDR1 SGHNT and CDR2 YYREEE (reference sequence). V was clipped by 1 base and J by 6 bases; unmatched bases: 5. The CDR3 sequence is CASSLTGAVDTQYF. The CDR3 DNA sequence: TGTGCCAGCAGCTTGACAGGGGCGGTGGATACGCAGTATTTT.

The chain carries TRBV14 and TRBJ1-2; D uncertain. The germline V gene has CDR1 SGHDN and CDR2 FVKESK. The CDR3 has 18 residues. Trimming took off 0 bases at V and 3 bases at J, with 20 bases between the two ends. In nucleotides, the CDR3 is TGTGCCAGCAGCCAAGAAGGATCGGGAACGTCCTCTCACTATGGCTACACCTTC. It is translated as CASSQEGSGTSSHYGYTF.

J is TRBJ2-1 and V is TRBV29-1, with TRBD2 as a possible D gene (7 bases). The J call may be faulty, since TRBJ2-5 better matches the DNA end. The CDR3 consists of 14 residues. Germline-derived CDR1 and CDR2 are SQVTM and ANQGSEA. As DNA, the CDR3 is TGCAGCGTTGGTCTAAGGGGGGGACAAGAGACCCAGTACTTC. Its protein product is CSVGLRGGQETQYF.

The J gene is TRBJ1-2, the V gene TRBV12-3 or TRBV12-4; 9 nucleotides line up with TRBD1. There are 14 residues in the CDR3. After removal of 8 bases from V and 1 base from J, the junction contained 5 bases not matched to a gene. This chain's CDR3 is CASADRGVNYGYTF. As DNA, the CDR3 is TGTGCCAGCGCGGACAGGGGTGTTAACTATGGCTACACCTTC.

The chain carries TRBV10-3 and TRBJ1-2; D remains unclear. The CDR3 spans 12 residues. V lost 2 bases and J lost 6, with 7 bases in between. From germline, CDR1 is ENHRY and CDR2 SYGVKD. Here the CDR3 reads CAISEGVNGYTF. CDR3 DNA: TGTGCCATCAGTGAGGGGGTGAATGGCTACACCTTC.

J is TRBJ2-1 and V is TRBV5-1; TRBD1 matches at 12 bases. The trim removed 1 base at V and 4 bases at J, leaving 6 bases unmatched. Per the germline V gene, CDR1 is SGHRS and CDR2 is YFSETQ. The CDR3 runs 17 residues. This chain's CDR3 is CASSLTGTGGYYNEQFF. For the CDR3, the DNA is TGCGCCAGCAGCTTGACTGGGACAGGGGGCTATTACAATGAGCAGTTCTTC.

The rearrangement links TRBV6-5 to TRBJ2-3; TRBD2 aligns across 14 bases. This CDR3 spans 16 amino acids. The germline V gene encodes CDR1 MNHEY and CDR2 SVGAGI. V was clipped by 6 bases and J by 8 bases; unmatched bases: 10. The CDR3 spells CASRRTSGGPGGTQYF. The CDR3 DNA reads as TGTGCCAGCAGGCGGACTAGCGGGGGGCCAGGGGGTACGCAGTATTTT.

The gene calls are TRBV27 and TRBJ1-6; D not certain. This CDR3 contains 16 residues. Germline assignment: CDR1 MNHEY and CDR2 SMNVEV (reference sequence). V was cut by 9 bases and J by 3 bases, with 18 bases left in between. CDR3 sequence reads: CARSRSALLYNSPLHF. The CDR3 DNA reads as TGTGCCAGGAGCCGATCGGCACTTCTCTATAATTCACCCCTCCACTTT.

This clonotype was recorded many times. At one end, the junction sequence differs from germline, possibly due to a read error. The chain is built from TRBV9 and TRBJ2-1; 11 bases fit TRBD2. The CDR3 sequence is 13 residues long. Germline V CDR1 and CDR2: SGDLS, YYNGEE. CDR3 DNA: TGTGCCAGTAGCGGGGGGGCCGCCAATGAGCAGTTCTTC. It codes for CASSGGAANEQFF.

A few counts support this clonotype. CDR3 DNA sequence: TGCGCCAGCAGCTTGTTTAGCGGATTGGCAGATACGCAGTATTTT. It specifies CASSLFSGLADTQYF. The rearrangement joins TRBV5-1 to TRBJ2-3, with a possible D match to TRBD2 (6 bases). The germline CDR1 and CDR2 sequences are SGHRS and YFSETQ. Trimming stripped 1 base from V and 4 bases from J, with 13 bases between. The length of the CDR3 is 15 residues.

This clonotype was seen ten or more times. V gene TRBV6-2 or TRBV6-3 combines with J gene TRBJ2-7; D gene uncertain. Germline V gene data show CDR1 as MNHEY and CDR2 as SVGEGT. V dropped 0 bases and J dropped 0 bases, with 12 bases sitting between them. The CDR3 extends over 16 amino acids. In nucleotides, the CDR3 is TGTGCCAGCAGTTACTCAATAGAAGCCCTCTCCTACGAGCAGTACTTC. This codes for CASSYSIEALSYEQYF.

The gene calls are TRBV7-9 and TRBJ2-2; 8 nucleotides align to TRBD2. Germline lookup yields CDR1 SEHNR and CDR2 FQNEAQ (reference sequence). Unmatched junction bases numbered 11, after V lost 5 bases and J lost 6 bases. The CDR3 loop spans 16 amino acids. The CDR3 spells CASSPTAGGASGELFF. The CDR3 region has the DNA TGTGCCAGCAGCCCAACGGCGGGGGGAGCCTCCGGGGAGCTGTTTTTT.

The chain recombines TRBV12-3 or TRBV12-4 with TRBJ2-3, with D possibly being TRBD2 (6 bases). V lost 4 bases to trimming and J lost 10 bases, with 15 bases between them. There are 13 residues in the CDR3. The CDR3 here is CASSYGQGGAQYF. The CDR3 coding sequence is TGTGCCAGCAGTTACGGCCAGGGAGGTGCGCAGTATTTT.

This clonotype was counted between two and nine times. The V and J genes are TRBV5-4 and TRBJ2-5; TRBD1 matches 9 bases. The J segment lost 3 bases and the V segment lost 3 bases, leaving 0 bases of the junction unmatched. CDR3 size: 13 residues. CDR1 SGHNT and CDR2 YYREEE come from the germline V gene (reference sequence). CDR3 residues: CASSWTGEETQYF. CDR3 coding DNA: TGTGCCAGCAGCTGGACAGGGGAAGAGACCCAGTACTTC.

The V and J genes are TRBV7-2 and TRBJ1-6, with D possibly TRBD1 on 5 matching bases. Germline V CDR1 and CDR2: SGHTA, FQGNSA. The CDR3 is made up of 17 amino acids. V was trimmed by 4 bases and J by 1 base, leaving 14 bases between them. The chain's CDR3 is CASSSRPGRSYNSPLHF. For the CDR3, the DNA is TGTGCCAGCAGCTCGAGACCAGGGCGTTCCTATAATTCACCCCTCCACTTT.

This clonotype was picked up many times. The rearrangement joins TRBV5-1 to TRBJ2-3; the D gene is possibly TRBD2 (5 bases). With 3 bases removed from V and 2 bases from J, the gap between germline ends came to 10 bases. This CDR3 is built from 14 residues. Germline values: CDR1 SGHRS, CDR2 YFSETQ. CDR3 sequence (DNA): TGCGCCAGCAGCTGGACTCCTGTCACAGATACGCAGTATTTT. It codes for CASSWTPVTDTQYF. The entire variable domain, with the rest obtained from reference TRBV5-1 and TRBJ2-3, is as follows: KAGVTQTPRYLIKTRGQQVTLSCSPISGHRSVSWYQQTPGQGLQFLFEYFSETQRNKGNFPGRFSGRQFSNSRSEMNVSTLELGDSALYLCASSWTPVTDTQYFGPGTRLTVL.

This clonotype has ten or more counts. This chain connects TRBV20-1 to TRBJ2-3; D could derive from TRBD1 or TRBD2 (5 bases each). CDR3 length: 15 residues. Germline V gene lookup returns CDR1 DFQATT and CDR2 SNEGSKA (reference sequence). Deletions cut 0 bases from V and 3 bases from J, with 13 bases between. The CDR3 reads CSARDHSGPTDTQYF. CDR3 sequence (DNA): TGCAGTGCTAGAGATCACTCGGGGCCTACAGATACGCAGTATTTT.

This clonotype was counted between two and nine times. CDR3 sequence (DNA): TGCGCCAGCAGCTTGGATCGGGCGGGAGGCAATGAGCAGTTCTTC. Its protein is CASSLDRAGGNEQFF. The chain links TRBV5-1 to TRBJ2-1; 8 bases align to TRBD2. V gave up 0 bases and J gave up 6 bases; unmatched junction bases: 5. CDR1 and CDR2 from the germline V gene are SGHRS and YFSETQ. The CDR3 length is 15 residues. Drawing the rest from reference TRBV5-1 and TRBJ2-1, the complete variable domain is KAGVTQTPRYLIKTRGQQVTLSCSPISGHRSVSWYQQTPGQGLQFLFEYFSETQRNKGNFPGRFSGRQFSNSRSEMNVSTLELGDSALYLCASSLDRAGGNEQFFGPGTRLTVL.

The count of this clonotype is one. In this CDR3 the conserved last residue, phenylalanine or tryptophan, is missing, so a read error is likely. The chain combines TRBV7-2 with TRBJ2-5, with 11 bases that match TRBD2. Unmatched junction bases numbered 5, after V lost 4 bases and J lost 4 bases. The CDR3 extends over 15 amino acids. Per the germline V gene, CDR1 is SGHTA and CDR2 is FQGNSA. The CDR3 nucleotides are TGTGCCAGCAGCTGGGGGACTAGCGGAGTAGAGACCCAGTACTTA. Its protein product is CASSWGTSGVETQYL.

The chain has TRBV2 and TRBJ2-3; 8 bases align to TRBD2. The CDR3 spans 16 residues. With 11 bases clipped from V and 3 bases from J, the junction kept 16 bases outside the gene matches. Germline CDR1 is SNHLY and CDR2 is FYNNEI. CDR3 sequence (DNA): TGTGCCTCCGGTTCGGCAACTGGCGGGGGGACAGATACGCAGTATTTT. As protein: CASGSATGGGTDTQYF.

V is TRBV28 and J is TRBJ2-7, with D perhaps matching TRBD1 (6 bases). Germline CDR1 reads MDHEN; CDR2 reads SYDVKM. V was cut by 5 bases and J by 7 bases, with 15 bases left in between. The CDR3 totals 13 residues. DNA for the CDR3: TGTGCCAGCAGTGAGTACAGGGCTTGGGAGCAGTACGTC. Residues: CASSEYRAWEQYV.

The chain links TRBV7-3 to TRBJ2-3; 9 bases line up with TRBD2. This CDR3 has 15 amino acids. Germline CDR1 SGHTA, CDR2 FQGTGA. V was pared by 3 bases and J by 5 bases, with 6 bases of the junction left unmatched. CDR3 in DNA: TGTGCCAGCAGCTTGAGCGGGGGGACGGGAGATACGCAGTATTTT. As protein: CASSLSGGTGDTQYF.

The V and J genes are TRBV7-8 and TRBJ2-7; perhaps TRBD2 as D (6 bases). The CDR3 sequence is 17 residues long. Germline values: CDR1 SGHVS, CDR2 FQNEAQ. V was shortened by 2 bases and J by 7 bases, with 24 bases between the two germline ends. CDR3 in DNA: TGTGCCAGCAGCTTATCGTCTTCGGGGGTTAGGGAGCGGGAGCAGTACTTC. Translation: CASSLSSSGVREREQYF.